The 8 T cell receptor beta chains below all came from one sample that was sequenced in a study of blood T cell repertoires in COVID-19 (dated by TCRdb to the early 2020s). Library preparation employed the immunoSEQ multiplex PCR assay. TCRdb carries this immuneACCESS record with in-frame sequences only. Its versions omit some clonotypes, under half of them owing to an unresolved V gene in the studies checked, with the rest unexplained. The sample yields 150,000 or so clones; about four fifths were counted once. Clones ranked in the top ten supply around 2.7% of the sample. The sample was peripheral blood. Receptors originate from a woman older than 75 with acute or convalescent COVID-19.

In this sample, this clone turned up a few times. DNA of the CDR3: TGCGCCAGCAGCCAAGATCGGACAGGGCCAAACTATGGCTACACCTTC. It is translated as CASSQDRTGPNYGYTF. This chain uses TRBV4-1 with TRBJ1-2, with 8 nucleotides matching TRBD1. The CDR3 has 16 amino acids. V shed 0 bases, J shed 2 bases, and the junction held 5 bases outside the gene matches. Per germline, CDR1 MGHRA and CDR2 YSYEKL.

The CDR3 sequence: CASSISRWEKLFF. As DNA, the CDR3 is TGTGCCAGTAGTATTTCCAGGTGGGAAAAACTGTTTTTT. V gene TRBV19 combines with J gene TRBJ1-4; D remains ambiguous. V gave up 3 bases and J gave up 8 bases, with 10 bases separating them. The CDR3 spans 13 residues. Germline V CDR1 and CDR2: LNHDA, SQIVND (reference sequence). Together with reference TRBV19 and TRBJ1-4, the CDR3 gives the full variable domain: DGGITQSPKYLFRKEGQNVTLSCEQNLNHDAMYWYRQDPGQGLRLIYYSQIVNDFQKGDIAEGYSVSREKKESFPLTVTSAQKNPTAFYLCASSISRWEKLFFGSGTQLSVL.

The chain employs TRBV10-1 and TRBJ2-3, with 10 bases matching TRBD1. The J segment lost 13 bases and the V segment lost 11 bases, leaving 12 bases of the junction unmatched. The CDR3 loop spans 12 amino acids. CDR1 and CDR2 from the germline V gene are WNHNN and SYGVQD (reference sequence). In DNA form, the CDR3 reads TGCGCCCGCTTCGGGGACAGGGGAGTAAAGTATTTT. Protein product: CARFGDRGVKYF.

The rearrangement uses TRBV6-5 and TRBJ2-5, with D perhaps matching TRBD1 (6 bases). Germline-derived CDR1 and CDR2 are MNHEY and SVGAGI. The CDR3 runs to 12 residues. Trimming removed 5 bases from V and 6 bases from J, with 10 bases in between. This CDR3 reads CASSPGEQTQYF. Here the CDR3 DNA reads TGTGCCAGCAGTCCAGGGGAACAGACCCAGTACTTC.

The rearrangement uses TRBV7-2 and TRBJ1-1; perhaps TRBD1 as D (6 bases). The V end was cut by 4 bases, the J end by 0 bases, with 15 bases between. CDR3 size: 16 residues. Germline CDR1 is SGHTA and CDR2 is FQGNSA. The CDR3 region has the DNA TGTGCCAGCAGCTCCGTGGCAGGGGTTATGAACACTGAAGCTTTCTTT. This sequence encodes CASSSVAGVMNTEAFF.

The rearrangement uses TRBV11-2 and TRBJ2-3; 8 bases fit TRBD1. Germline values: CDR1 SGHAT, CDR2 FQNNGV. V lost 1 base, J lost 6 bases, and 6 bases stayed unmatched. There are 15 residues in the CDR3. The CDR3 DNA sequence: TGTGCCAGCAGCTTAGGGACAGGGTGGTCGGATACGCAGTATTTT. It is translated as CASSLGTGWSDTQYF.

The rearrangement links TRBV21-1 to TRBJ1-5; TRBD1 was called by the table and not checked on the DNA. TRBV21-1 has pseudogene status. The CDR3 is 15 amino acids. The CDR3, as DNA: TGTGCCAGCAGCAAAGTACAGGTTTGCATTCAGCCCCAGCATTTT. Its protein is CASSKVQVCIQPQHF.

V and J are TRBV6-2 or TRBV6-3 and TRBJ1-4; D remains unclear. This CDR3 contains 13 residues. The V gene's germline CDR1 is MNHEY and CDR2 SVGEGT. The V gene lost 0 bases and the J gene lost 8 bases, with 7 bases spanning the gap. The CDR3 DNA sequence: TGTGCCAGCAGTTACTCCGGGAGGGAAAAACTGTTTTTT. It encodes CASSYSGREKLFF.